Sequencing of this T cell receptor beta chain was carried out in a study of T cells in Graves' hyperthyroidism and ophthalmopathy. Background on the study: Staff took peripheral blood when the initial diagnosis was made, before any treatment began.

This clonotype was seen only once. Its antigen is currently unknown. The junction does not match germline at one end; this may be a read error. CDR1 and CDR2 from the germline V gene are DFQATT and SNEGSKA (reference sequence). This CDR3 is 14 amino acids long. Regions amplified from RNA transcripts were the TCR beta CDR3 regions. RT-PCR in the first round (using the HTBI primer set) targeted the TCR CDR3. MiXCR was run by TCRdb on the multiplex PCR reads, yielding one entry per CDR3 protein. Of 600,000 to 800,000 distinct CDR3 sequences in the sample, roughly a third are singletons; the top ten hold around 29%. The study defined stable Graves' hyperthyroidism as no ophthalmopathy progression within 18 months. The PBMCs had their origin in approximately 10 ml of fresh peripheral blood. Points from the study as a whole: Ophthalmopathy was separated from stable hyperthyroidism by a 13 V-J model.

This sequence originates from a middle-aged woman with Graves' hyperthyroidism. The V call is TRBV20-1, the J call TRBJ1-1; 8 bases line up with TRBD1. Sequenced material: blood. The CDR3 nucleotides read TGCAGTGCTAGATTACAGGGGGAGGAGACTGAGGCTTCCTTT. Encoded protein: CSARLQGEETEASF.